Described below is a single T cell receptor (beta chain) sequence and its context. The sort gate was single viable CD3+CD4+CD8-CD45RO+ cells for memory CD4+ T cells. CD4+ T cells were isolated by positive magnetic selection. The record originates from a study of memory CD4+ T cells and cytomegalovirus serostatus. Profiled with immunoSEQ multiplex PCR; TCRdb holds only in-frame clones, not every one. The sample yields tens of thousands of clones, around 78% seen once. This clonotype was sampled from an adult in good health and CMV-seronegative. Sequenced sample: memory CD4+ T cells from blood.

DNA of the CDR3: TGTGCCAGCAGCGTAGGCCCCACCCTGTCCCAAGAGACCCAGTACTTC. It yields the protein CASSVGPTLSQETQYF. This rearrangement joins TRBV9 to TRBJ2-5; D uncertain. This CDR3 is built from 16 residues. V was cut by 0 bases and J by 1 base, with 13 bases left in between. CDR1 is SGDLS and CDR2 is YYNGEE in the germline V gene.